This TCR beta chain emerged from a study of blood T cell repertoires in COVID-19. Whole-study context: Acute-phase and convalescent COVID-19 samples originated in the United States, Italy and Spain. T cells, B-cell-depleted T cells, or PBMCs supplied cDNA or gDNA.

The germline V gene has CDR1 MGHRA and CDR2 YSYEKL. This CDR3 is built from 11 residues. With 6 bases removed from V and 6 bases from J, the gap between germline ends came to 9 bases. In the authors' workflow: Estimates of nucleated cell counts were drawn from the amplification of reference gene primers. The method was immunoSEQ multiplex PCR; TCRdb's version includes in-frame clones alone and lacks a portion of them. V and J calls and clone size are copied from that table; D and trimming were computed from the DNA. This repertoire shows tens of thousands of clones, approximately 80% found once; its top ten account for around 7%. This clone has only one observation. Seattle's cohort entered during active infection and was followed longitudinally.

The sequenced material came from peripheral blood. This sequence joins TRBV4-1 and TRBJ2-7; D not certain. This clonotype was sampled from a man aged 30-40 years with COVID-19, enrolled during active disease. The CDR3 DNA reads TGCGCCAGCAGGCACGCGTCCGAGCAGTACTTC. Protein product: CASRHASEQYF.